This is a list of T cell receptor beta chains from one sample in a study of blood T cell repertoires in COVID-19. Clones were sequenced by immunoSEQ multiplex PCR, and TCRdb holds only the in-frame ones, with some missing. This sample has roughly 60,000 clones, with just under 95% found just once. The source material was peripheral blood. The receptors shown here come from a human donor in a cohort sampled during active COVID-19. Each CDR3 is given with its conserved first and last residue. D genes are given only for firm matches. Some rows mark clone size as missing; the rest say once, few, many or name a class of expanded clone.

v_gene	j_gene	abundance	d_gene	CDR3nt	CDR3aa
TRBV5-1	TRBJ1-6	.	.	TGCGCCAGCAGCTTTACAGGCGTTAATTCACCCCTCCACTTT	CASSFTGVNSPLHF
TRBV12-3/TRBV12-4	TRBJ1-2	.	.	TGTGCCAGCAGTTTTGCTCATGGAGGGAGCTACACCTTC	CASSFAHGGSYTF
TRBV19	TRBJ2-7	.	.	TGTGCCAGTAGTACGTCCTCCTACGAGCAGTACTTC	CASSTSSYEQYF
TRBV24-1	TRBJ2-3	.	TRBD2	TGTGCCACCGGGAATTACGGGACTAGCGGGAGGGCCTATAAGCAGTATTTT	CATGNYGTSGRAYKQYF
TRBV9	TRBJ1-1	.	TRBD1	TGTGCCAGCAGCCCGAGTCGGCGGACAGGGCAGGACACTGAAGCTTTCTTT	CASSPSRRTGQDTEAFF
TRBV6-5	TRBJ2-3	.	TRBD1	TGTGCCAGCGGGCCGAACGCAGGGGGCCCAGATACGCAGTATTTT	CASGPNAGGPDTQYF
TRBV2	TRBJ1-4	.	.	TGTGCCAGCAGTGCCCGGGAAAAACTGTTTTTT	CASSAREKLFF
TRBV7-9	TRBJ2-1	.	TRBD2	TGTGCCAGCAGCTTAGTAGCGGGGGGGCCGGTTGAGCAGTTCTTC	CASSLVAGGPVEQFF
TRBV19	TRBJ1-2	.	.	TGTGCCAGTAGTCATGAACAGGGACCGTATGGCTACACCTTC	CASSHEQGPYGYTF
TRBV19	TRBJ1-4	.	.	TGTGCCAGTAGTCTGGACATTTCTTTTGGACTGTTTTTT	CASSLDISFGLFF
TRBV5-1	TRBJ1-2	.	TRBD1	TGCGCCAGCAGCTTGGGACAGGGGGCCTATGGCTACACCTTC	CASSLGQGAYGYTF
TRBV6-5	TRBJ1-1	.	TRBD1	TGTGCCAGCAGTCCCCGGACAGGGGGTGGCACTGAAGCTTTCTTT	CASSPRTGGGTEAFF
TRBV30	TRBJ2-7	large	TRBD2	TGTGCCTGGAGAGGGACTAGCGGGAGGGCCGGCGGGCAGTACTTC	CAWRGTSGRAGGQYF
TRBV5-6	TRBJ2-3	.	TRBD2	TGTGCCAGCAGTGGACTAGCGGAGGATACGCAGTATTTT	CASSGLAEDTQYF
TRBV28	TRBJ1-2	.	TRBD1	TGTGCCAGCAGCCTGAACAGGGGGCGATATGGCTACACCTTC	CASSLNRGRYGYTF
TRBV7-3	TRBJ2-5	.	TRBD2	TGTGCCAGCAGCTTAATTGGGACTAGCGGGGGGGCCGTAGAGACCCAGTACTTC	CASSLIGTSGGAVETQYF
TRBV27	TRBJ2-7	few	.	TGTGCCAGCAGTTTATCCGGGAGAATTCTCTACGAGCAGTACTTC	CASSLSGRILYEQYF
TRBV24-1	TRBJ1-1	.	.	TGTGCCACCAGTGTTGGGGCCGGGGGAACAGAAGCTTTCTTT	CATSVGAGGTEAFF
TRBV19	TRBJ1-3	.	.	TGTGCCAGTAGTATTAATGGAAACACCATATATTTT	CASSINGNTIYF
TRBV10-3	TRBJ2-2	.	TRBD2	TGTGCCATCAGCACAACCGCTCCTTGGACTAGCGGGAACACCGGGGAGCTGTTTTTT	CAISTTAPWTSGNTGELFF
TRBV6-5	TRBJ1-2	.	.	TGTGCCAGCAGTTACTCTATGTCCGGCTATGGCTACACCTTC	CASSYSMSGYGYTF
TRBV28	TRBJ2-3	.	TRBD1	TGTGCCAGCAGCCCCGAGGGGGCGCGAGATACGCAGTATTTT	CASSPEGARDTQYF
TRBV2	TRBJ2-7	once	TRBD2	TGTGCCCTACTTGGCGGGGGGTCCTACGAGCAGTACTTC	CALLGGGSYEQYF
TRBV27	TRBJ1-1	.	TRBD1	TGTGCCAGCAGTTTGACAGGGGACACTGAAGCTTTCTTT	CASSLTGDTEAFF
TRBV7-2	TRBJ2-3	.	.	TGTGCCAGCAGCTCGATGGGACTCATGAATACGCAGTATTTT	CASSSMGLMNTQYF
TRBV7-9	TRBJ2-2	.	.	TGTGCCAGCAGCTTAGATCAGGGGACCGGGGAGCTGTTTTTT	CASSLDQGTGELFF
TRBV19	TRBJ1-1	.	TRBD1	TGTGCCAGTAGATCCCTGACGCGGGACAGGGTTAACACTGAAGCTTTCTTT	CASRSLTRDRVNTEAFF
TRBV11-2	TRBJ1-1	.	.	TGTGCCAGCAGCTTCTCGGGGAACACTGAAGCTTTCTTT	CASSFSGNTEAFF
TRBV28	TRBJ1-2	.	TRBD1	TGTGCCAGCAGTTTGACAGGGGGGGGCTACACCTTC	CASSLTGGGYTF
TRBV5-4	TRBJ2-3	once	.	TGTGCCAGCAGCTTGGATGGTGTAGCGGCGACTACTAGCACAGATACGCAGTATTTT	CASSLDGVAATTSTDTQYF
TRBV27	TRBJ2-3	.	TRBD2	TGTGCCAGCAGTTTCTCGCGGGGGGAGGTAACAGATACGCAGTATTTT	CASSFSRGEVTDTQYF
TRBV4-2	TRBJ2-3	.	.	TGTGCCAGCAGCCCTATGGAAGGGGGGGGAAATTGGGATACGCAGTATTTT	CASSPMEGGGNWDTQYF
TRBV3-1/TRBV3-2	TRBJ2-2	.	TRBD2	TGTGCCAGCGGGGGAGGGGCCGGGGAGCTGTTTTTT	CASGGGAGELFF
TRBV10-3	TRBJ2-1	.	.	TGTGCCATCAAGGAAGGGGTTGGGGATGAGCAGTTCTTC	CAIKEGVGDEQFF
TRBV27	TRBJ2-5	.	TRBD2	TGTGCCAGCAGTTGGACTAGCAGCCAAGAGACCCAGTACTTC	CASSWTSSQETQYF
TRBV7-9	TRBJ1-1	.	.	TGTGCCTCCGACCGGGGGAACACTGAAGCTTTCTTT	CASDRGNTEAFF
TRBV28	TRBJ2-5	.	.	TGTGCCAGCAGTTTAGCCCTAGCTCAGGAGACCCAGTACTTC	CASSLALAQETQYF
TRBV7-3	TRBJ2-3	.	TRBD2	TGTGCCAGCAGCTTCAGCGGGGGAGTCACAGATACGCAGTATTTT	CASSFSGGVTDTQYF
TRBV4-2	TRBJ1-2	.	.	TGTGCCAGCAGCCAAGAGGGCGGGGGCGAAACCTTC	CASSQEGGGETF
TRBV23-1	TRBJ1-5	once	TRBD1	TGCGCCAGCAGTCCCCCGGGACAGATCAATAGCAATCAGCCCCAGCATTTT	CASSPPGQINSNQPQHF
TRBV10-3	TRBJ1-2	once	.	TGTGCCATCAGTGAGCAGGTTAACTATGGCTACACCTTC	CAISEQVNYGYTF
TRBV6-1	TRBJ1-1	.	.	TGTGCCAGCAGTGAAGGGACGTTTGGGAGGACTGAAGCTTTCTTT	CASSEGTFGRTEAFF